A single sample gave rise to the 29 T cell receptor beta chains below, sequenced in a study of T cell repertoires in cytomegalovirus infection. Using its own MiXCR run on the reads, TCRdb lists one record per CDR3 protein. Of over 90,000 distinct CDR3 sequences in the sample, approximately 15% were seen once. Sequenced: PBMCs. All receptors come from a human donor in good health (CMV status not recorded). Some clones in this sample may be carry-over from other donors' samples.

V usage is TRBV20-1 and J usage is TRBJ1-5, with 7 bases identical to TRBD1. This CDR3 comprises 16 residues. Germline lookup yields CDR1 DFQATT and CDR2 SNEGSKA (reference sequence). Trimming at V came to 3 bases and at J to 0 bases, leaving 8 bases not matched to a gene. CDR3 bases: TGCAGTGCTAGGTCGACAGGGCTATATAGCAATCAGCCCCAGCATTTT. The encoded protein is CSARSTGLYSNQPQHF.

This clonotype was recorded a few times. The rearrangement joins TRBV11-2 to TRBJ2-2; TRBD1 aligns across 7 bases. The CDR3 is made up of 19 amino acids. Germline CDR1 SGHAT, CDR2 FQNNGV. After removal of 0 bases from V and 7 bases from J, the junction contained 17 bases not matched to a gene. The CDR3 region is CASSLDRAKAGGRNGELFF. CDR3 sequence (DNA): TGTGCCAGCAGCTTAGATCGGGCGAAGGCAGGGGGAAGGAACGGGGAGCTGTTTTTT.

This clonotype occurred a few times. CDR3 in amino acids: CSAESSGTSDYEQYF. DNA for the CDR3: TGCAGTGCTGAATCCTCCGGGACTAGCGACTACGAGCAGTACTTC. The rearrangement links TRBV20-1 to TRBJ2-7; 10 bases line up with TRBD2. Trimming took 5 bases from V and 3 from J; bases not matched to a gene: 10. Germline V lookup: CDR1 DFQATT, CDR2 SNEGSKA (reference sequence). The CDR3 runs 15 residues.

This clonotype was seen at least ten times. The rearrangement joins TRBV7-9 to TRBJ1-1, with TRBD1 identical over 10 bases. The V segment lost 5 bases and the J segment 2 bases; nucleotides outside the gene matches: 5. The CDR3 runs to 15 residues. Looked up from germline, CDR1 is SEHNR and CDR2 is FQNEAQ (reference sequence). CDR3 amino acids: CASSARTGGNTEAFF. In DNA, the CDR3 is TGTGCCAGCAGCGCTAGGACAGGGGGAAACACTGAAGCTTTCTTT.

This clonotype is medium-sized within its sample. The chain carries TRBV4-2 and TRBJ1-2, with 7 bases lining up with TRBD1. Germline CDR1 LGHNA, CDR2 YNFKEQ. V dropped 0 bases and J dropped 4; count of bases not matched to a gene: 8. This CDR3 region has 16 residues. The CDR3 is CASSQDRSGGGYGYTF. CDR3 coding DNA: TGTGCCAGCAGCCAAGATCGGTCAGGGGGAGGCTATGGCTACACCTTC.

This clonotype was detected ten times or more. The chain has TRBV7-2 and TRBJ1-6, with 7 positions matching TRBD1. CDR1 and CDR2 from the germline V gene are SGHTA and FQGNSA. The V gene end was trimmed by 3 bases and the J gene end by 9 bases; junction bases not matched to a gene: 8. The CDR3 runs 15 residues. The CDR3 here is CASSFSAGGISPLHF. In nucleotides, the CDR3 is TGTGCCAGCAGCTTTTCGGCAGGGGGTATTTCACCCCTCCACTTT.

In its sample, this clonotype was seen once. The rearrangement links TRBV9 to TRBJ2-1, with 8 bases aligning to TRBD2. The V gene end was trimmed by 7 bases and the J gene end by 4 bases; junction bases not matched to a gene: 10. CDR3 length equals 15 residues. Germline V gives CDR1 SGDLS, CDR2 YYNGEE. CDR3 coding DNA: TGTGCCAGCTGCCCCCCCGGGGGGGAATACAATGAGCAGTTCTTC. It specifies CASCPPGGEYNEQFF.

This clonotype was seen a few times. This chain uses TRBV6-2 or TRBV6-3 with TRBJ2-3, with 7 bases that match TRBD1. V shed 8 bases and J 0 bases; nucleotides not matched to a gene: 8. The CDR3 covers 15 residues. Germline lookup yields CDR1 MNHEY and CDR2 SVGEGT. The CDR3 loop reads CASRSRDRSTDTQYF. As DNA, the CDR3 is TGTGCCAGCCGTTCCCGGGACAGAAGCACAGATACGCAGTATTTT.

In this sample, this clonotype turned up many times. The chain is built from TRBV20-1 and TRBJ2-7; D call uncertain. The V end lost 2 bases, the J end lost 3 bases, and 29 bases lay between the germline ends. The CDR3 is 19 residues long. The germline gives CDR1 DFQATT, CDR2 SNEGSKA (reference sequence). This CDR3 is CSARMLSDRNKEIIYEQYF. CDR3 DNA: TGCAGTGCTAGAATGTTGTCAGACCGAAATAAAGAAATAATCTACGAGCAGTACTTC.

In its sample, this clonotype was seen a few times. The chain recombines TRBV10-2 with TRBJ1-6; D not certain. This CDR3 spans 14 amino acids. Per the germline V gene, CDR1 is WSHSY and CDR2 is SAAADI. Trimming stripped 0 bases from V and 10 bases from J, with 10 bases between. In DNA form, the CDR3 reads TGCGCCAGCAGTGAGTCCGGTATGGGCTCACCCCTCCACTTT. Residues: CASSESGMGSPLHF.

This clonotype has only a few counts. The rearrangement joins TRBV30 to TRBJ1-5, with 8 bases aligning to TRBD1. There are 15 residues in the CDR3. Trimming at V came to 2 bases and at J to 2 bases, leaving 5 bases not matched to a gene. Germline-derived CDR1 and CDR2 are GTSNPN and SVGIG (reference sequence). The CDR3 spells CAWSRRGRGNQPQHF. The DNA of the CDR3 is TGTGCCTGGAGTCGCAGGGGGCGAGGCAATCAGCCCCAGCATTTT.

This clonotype has a handful of counts. J is TRBJ1-3 and V is TRBV28, with a tentative D call TRBD1 (5 bases). V was clipped by 6 bases and J by 4 bases, with 22 bases between them. This CDR3 region has 17 residues. CDR1 is MDHEN and CDR2 is SYDVKM in the germline V gene. CDR3 protein: CASRPLTSGLKGNTIYF. CDR3 bases: TGTGCCAGCAGACCCCTTACCTCAGGGTTAAAGGGAAACACCATATATTTT. Supplemented by reference TRBV28 and TRBJ1-3, the full variable domain reads DVKVTQSSRYLVKRTGEKVFLECVQDMDHENMFWYRQDPGLGLRLIYFSYDVKMKEKGDIPEGYSVSREKKERFSLILESASTNQTSMYLCASRPLTSGLKGNTIYFGEGSWLTVV.

The gene calls are TRBV10-3 and TRBJ1-3; D not resolved. The germline V gene has CDR1 ENHRY and CDR2 SYGVKD. Trimming shortened V by 4 bases and J by 7 bases, and 20 bases separated the two germline ends. There are 16 residues in the CDR3. CDR3 in DNA: TGTGCCATCAGTGGCTCAGCTCCCGAAGTGGGTAACACCATATATTTT. This translates into CAISGSAPEVGNTIYF.

The chain links TRBV7-3 to TRBJ2-3; maybe TRBD2 (6 bases). Germline CDR1 reads SGHTA; CDR2 reads FQGTGA. The CDR3 extends over 15 amino acids. V was shortened by 2 bases and J by 0 bases, with 9 bases between the two germline ends. The CDR3 DNA reads TGTGCCAGCAGCTTATACGGGGGTAGCACAGATACGCAGTATTTT. This codes for CASSLYGGSTDTQYF. Based on the CDR3 plus reference TRBV7-3 and TRBJ2-3, the full variable domain is GAGVSQTPSNKVTEKGKYVELRCDPISGHTALYWYRQSLGQGPEFLIYFQGTGAADDSGLPNDRFFAVRPEGSVSTLKIQRTERGDSAVYLCASSLYGGSTDTQYFGPGTRLTVL.

The CDR3 protein is CASSHPGKGYGYTF. The CDR3 DNA reads TGTGCCAGCAGTCACCCTGGAAAGGGCTATGGCTACACCTTC. The chain uses TRBV12-3 or TRBV12-4 and TRBJ1-2, with D hard to call. This CDR3 contains 14 residues. Trimming left V 5 bases short and J 4 bases short, with 14 bases between.

This clonotype was seen many times. V is TRBV4-3 and J is TRBJ1-2; D uncertain. With 0 bases removed from V and 6 bases from J, the gap between germline ends came to 26 bases. Germline CDR1 is LGHNA and CDR2 is YSLEER. The CDR3 runs to 19 residues. The CDR3 DNA reads TGCGCCAGCAGCCAAGATCTCTTGTATGCTGGACCCAAGGAGGATGGCTACACCTTC. Amino acids: CASSQDLLYAGPKEDGYTF.

The J gene is TRBJ2-5, the V gene TRBV7-3; TRBD2 matches 7 bases. CDR3 length: 15 residues. Germline trimming cut 1 base from V and 1 base from J; bases unmatched to any gene: 3. Germline V gene lookup returns CDR1 SGHTA and CDR2 FQGTGA. The CDR3 protein is CASSLNGGFQETQYF. The CDR3 DNA reads TGTGCCAGCAGCTTAAACGGGGGGTTCCAAGAGACCCAGTACTTC.

This clonotype showed up just a few times. The chain joins TRBV6-5 to TRBJ2-3; D uncertain. V shed 4 bases and J shed 4 bases, with 12 bases lying between them. CDR3 length equals 14 residues. The germline V gene has CDR1 MNHEY and CDR2 SVGAGI. The CDR3 DNA reads TGTGCCAGCAGTTTAGGGTATTCATCAGATACGCAGTATTTT. The encoded protein is CASSLGYSSDTQYF.

The sample holds many counts of this clonotype. V gene TRBV12-3 or TRBV12-4 combines with J gene TRBJ2-1; no firm D call. The CDR3 totals 13 residues. Deletions cut 5 bases from V and 5 bases from J, with 10 bases between. The CDR3 DNA follows: TGTGCCAGCAGTCCCCCCGCCAACAATGAGCAGTTCTTC. It codes for CASSPPANNEQFF.

The sample holds a few counts of this clonotype. The genes are TRBV12-3 or TRBV12-4 and TRBJ1-2, with a tentative D call TRBD1 (5 bases). The CDR3 contains 16 residues. V gave up 3 bases and J gave up 0 bases, with 14 bases separating them. The CDR3 sequence is CASSLERGWANYGYTF. CDR3 bases: TGTGCCAGCAGTTTGGAGAGGGGATGGGCTAACTATGGCTACACCTTC.

This clonotype was recorded at least ten times. The rearrangement joins TRBV6-1 to TRBJ1-2, with TRBD1 identical over 7 bases. V shed 5 bases and J 0 bases; nucleotides not matched to a gene: 6. Germline V lookup: CDR1 MNHNS, CDR2 SASEGT. CDR3 size: 15 residues. CDR3 DNA sequence: TGTGCCAGCAGTCAATGGGACAGATCTAACTATGGCTACACCTTC. Its protein product is CASSQWDRSNYGYTF.

Concerning this clonotype: Because it lacks the conserved phenylalanine or tryptophan at the end, this CDR3 is likely a read error. V usage is TRBV5-1 and J usage is TRBJ1-2, with 8 positions matching TRBD1. J was trimmed by 1 base and V by 2 bases; bases with no gene match: 7. Germline V gene lookup returns CDR1 SGHRS and CDR2 YFSETQ. The CDR3 covers 16 residues. In nucleotides, the CDR3 is TGCGCCAGCAGCTTAGCAGGGACAGGTTTTAACTATGGCTACACCGTC. Residues: CASSLAGTGFNYGYTV.

This clonotype was seen ten or more times. This chain uses TRBV19 with TRBJ2-2; TRBD2 might be the D (6 bases). Trimming stripped 2 bases from V and 8 bases from J, with 9 bases between. From germline, CDR1 is LNHDA and CDR2 SQIVND (reference sequence). The CDR3 length is 13 residues. CDR3 sequence reads: CASSILASGELFF. CDR3 sequence (DNA): TGTGCCAGTAGTATACTAGCGTCGGGGGAGCTGTTTTTT. The full variable domain, its missing parts supplied by reference TRBV19 and TRBJ2-2, is DGGITQSPKYLFRKEGQNVTLSCEQNLNHDAMYWYRQDPGQGLRLIYYSQIVNDFQKGDIAEGYSVSREKKESFPLTVTSAQKNPTAFYLCASSILASGELFFGEGSRLTVL.

This clonotype was observed a few times. As DNA, the CDR3 is TGTGCCAGTAGTATCGGAGGTAAAGGGAGCTACACCTTC. Amino acid sequence: CASSIGGKGSYTF. The J gene is TRBJ1-2, the V gene TRBV19, with unresolved D. The CDR3 sequence is 13 residues long. With 3 bases removed from V and 9 bases from J, the gap between germline ends came to 14 bases. Looked up from germline, CDR1 is LNHDA and CDR2 is SQIVND (reference sequence).

This clonotype came up a few times. The chain combines TRBV6-1 with TRBJ1-1; 7 bases match TRBD1. Trimming took 4 bases from V and 4 from J; bases not matched to a gene: 6. Germline V CDR1 and CDR2: MNHNS, SASEGT. The CDR3 sequence is 14 residues long. The CDR3 nucleotides are TGTGCCAGCAGTGCGACAGGGTTAGTCACTGAAGCTTTCTTT. Translating it yields CASSATGLVTEAFF.

This clonotype was picked up one time. The V gene is TRBV9, the J gene TRBJ1-6, with TRBD1 matching 8 bases. This CDR3 region has 15 residues. Per the germline V gene, CDR1 is SGDLS and CDR2 is YYNGEE. Losses at the gene ends were 3 bases for V and 10 bases for J; bases not matched to a gene: 9. The CDR3 bases are TGTGCCAGCAGCGATGGACAGGGCGCATGGTCACCCCTCCACTTT. Residues: CASSDGQGAWSPLHF.

This clonotype was found many times. The V and J genes are TRBV7-8 and TRBJ1-5; 9 positions agree with TRBD1. The J segment lost 4 bases and the V segment lost 4 bases, leaving 5 bases of the junction unmatched. The CDR3 is 15 residues long. Germline CDR1 reads SGHVS; CDR2 reads FQNEAQ. DNA for the CDR3: TGTGCCAGCAGCTCCGCGGGACAGGGAAATCAGCCCCAGCATTTT. Translation gives CASSSAGQGNQPQHF.

This clonotype appeared once. V is TRBV12-3 or TRBV12-4 and J is TRBJ1-1; weak D call: TRBD1 (6 bases). The CDR3 consists of 14 residues. V was trimmed by 10 bases and J by 5 bases, leaving 20 bases between them. The CDR3 loop is CANSKRGGQTEAFF. In nucleotides, the CDR3 is TGTGCCAACTCAAAACGCGGGGGGCAAACTGAAGCTTTCTTT.

This clonotype was counted between two and nine times. CDR3 loop: CASGGQQNTEAFF. DNA for the CDR3: TGTGCCAGCGGCGGACAGCAGAACACTGAAGCTTTCTTT. This rearrangement joins TRBV2 to TRBJ1-1; perhaps TRBD1 as D (6 bases). Trimming shortened V by 8 bases and J by 1 base, and 11 bases separated the two germline ends. Germline loops: CDR1 SNHLY, CDR2 FYNNEI. CDR3 length: 13 residues.